This is a list of T cell receptor beta chains from one sample in a study of cytomegalovirus exposure and HLA in healthy donors. Libraries were prepared by immunoSEQ multiplex PCR; TCRdb keeps only in-frame clonotypes and omits some of them. The sample consists of about 56,000 clones, 93% of them appearing once. The sequenced sample was PBMCs. The receptors here all came from a woman in her late teens or twenties in good health and CMV-seropositive. Both conserved end residues are part of each CDR3. D genes are given only for firm matches. The listing skips clone size in some rows; elsewhere it reads once, few, many or a size class.

>NA|TRBV28|TRBD1|TRBJ1-5
CASSLRGGGTGGMEPQHF
TGTGCCAGCAGTTTGCGCGGGGGGGGGACAGGGGGTATGGAGCCCCAGCATTTT
>NA|TRBV5-1|TRBD1|TRBJ1-1
CASSHNRDRAPGGEAFF
TGCGCCAGCAGCCATAACCGGGACAGGGCGCCCGGGGGTGAAGCTTTCTTT
>NA|TRBV10-1|NA|TRBJ1-1
CASSESGREAEAFF
TGCGCCAGCAGTGAGTCGGGCAGGGAGGCTGAAGCTTTCTTT
>NA|TRBV2|NA|TRBJ1-1
CASSEHPLLGTEAFF
TGTGCCAGCAGTGAGCACCCCCTACTCGGCACTGAAGCTTTCTTT
>NA|TRBV7-6|NA|TRBJ1-3
CASSLAAGSSGNTIYF
TGTGCCAGCAGCTTAGCGGCAGGAAGCTCTGGAAACACCATATATTTT
>NA|TRBV9|TRBD2|TRBJ2-5
CASSATSGDYQETQYF
TGTGCCAGCAGCGCTACTAGCGGGGACTACCAAGAGACCCAGTACTTC
>NA|TRBV6-6|NA|TRBJ1-1
CASSSFMNTEAFF
TGTGCCAGCAGCTCTTTTATGAACACTGAAGCTTTCTTT
>NA|TRBV27|NA|TRBJ1-1
CASSSPRRGGNTEAFF
TGTGCCAGCAGTTCACCTCGACGGGGGGGGAACACTGAAGCTTTCTTT
>NA|TRBV5-1|TRBD1|TRBJ2-3
CASSADRLSTDTQYF
TGCGCCAGCAGCGCGGACAGGCTGAGCACAGATACGCAGTATTTT
>NA|TRBV18|NA|TRBJ1-2
CASSPPADRSYGYTF
TGTGCCAGCTCACCACCGGCCGATCGAAGCTATGGCTACACCTTC
>NA|TRBV27|NA|TRBJ2-3
CASAPGQFSTDTQYF
TGTGCCAGCGCGCCGGGACAATTTAGCACAGATACGCAGTATTTT
>NA|TRBV6-1|NA|TRBJ1-1
CASSDGGGYTGRAFF
TGTGCCAGCAGTGATGGGGGCGGTTACACAGGGCGGGCTTTCTTT
>NA|TRBV6-1|NA|TRBJ1-6
CATDRLNSPLHF
TGTGCCACCGACAGGCTCAATTCACCCCTCCACTTT
>NA|TRBV7-2|TRBD1|TRBJ1-2
CASSLALQGAGYGYTF
TGTGCCAGCAGCTTAGCCCTACAGGGGGCGGGCTATGGCTACACCTTC
>NA|TRBV7-9|TRBD1|TRBJ2-7
CASTLPGGPYEQYF
TGTGCCAGCACTCTCCCAGGGGGACCGTACGAGCAGTACTTC
>NA|TRBV19|NA|TRBJ1-1
CASSMRHPNTEAFF
TGTGCCAGTAGTATGAGACACCCGAACACTGAAGCTTTCTTT
>NA|TRBV2|TRBD1|TRBJ2-7
CASTPRDRVSYEQYF
TGTGCCAGCACGCCTCGGGACAGGGTTTCCTACGAGCAGTACTTC
>NA|TRBV28|NA|TRBJ1-5
CAGTRTGTQPQHF
TGTGCCGGGACTCGCACTGGGACTCAGCCCCAGCATTTT
>NA|TRBV27|TRBD1|TRBJ1-3
CASSPGTGGNTIYF
TGTGCCAGCAGCCCTGGGACAGGTGGAAACACCATATATTTT
>NA|TRBV5-6|TRBD1|TRBJ1-1
CASSLARGLLNTEAFF
TGTGCCAGCAGCTTGGCCAGGGGGCTTTTGAACACTGAAGCTTTCTTT
>NA|TRBV7-9|TRBD1|TRBJ2-1
CASSLVQTGAYNEQFF
TGTGCCAGCAGCTTAGTTCAGACAGGGGCCTACAATGAGCAGTTCTTC
>NA|TRBV14|NA|TRBJ2-7
CASKPTEGSYEQYF
TGTGCCAGCAAACCGACGGAGGGCTCCTACGAGCAGTACTTC
>NA|TRBV27|TRBD2|TRBJ2-1
CASSFKRGGYNEQFF
TGTGCCAGCAGTTTTAAGCGGGGGGGCTACAATGAGCAGTTCTTC
>NA|TRBV10-3|TRBD1|TRBJ1-5
CAISESPTGEDQPQHF
TGTGCCATCAGTGAGTCCCCTACAGGGGAGGATCAGCCCCAGCATTTT
>once|TRBV2|NA|TRBJ2-4
CACHEIGIQYF
TGTGCCTGTCACGAGATTGGCATTCAGTACTTC
>NA|TRBV10-3|NA|TRBJ1-1
CATSPEGGEAFF
TGTGCCACCAGCCCGGAGGGGGGGGAAGCTTTCTTT
>NA|TRBV6-1|TRBD1|TRBJ2-7
CASSPDGQGALEQYF
TGTGCCAGCAGTCCGGATGGACAGGGGGCCCTCGAGCAGTACTTC
>NA|TRBV5-6|TRBD1|TRBJ2-1
CASSYGQGATNEQFF
TGTGCCAGCAGCTACGGACAGGGGGCGACGAATGAGCAGTTCTTC
>NA|TRBV4-1|NA|TRBJ1-1
CASSQGTAKWGAIPEAFF
TGCGCCAGCAGCCAAGGGACAGCTAAATGGGGCGCCATCCCTGAAGCTTTCTTT